Listed below are T cell receptor beta chains from one sample, sequenced in a study of blood T cell repertoires in COVID-19. Sequenced by immunoSEQ multiplex PCR; TCRdb stores in-frame clones only, minus some. The data contain about 150,000 clones, more than 70% of them singletons. Sequencing was carried out using peripheral blood. The receptors originated from a woman aged 45-59 years with acute or convalescent COVID-19. The CDR3 runs from the conserved cysteine through the conserved F or W. A D gene is named only where the DNA matches it firmly. Not all rows give a size; the values are once, few, many and, for expanded clones, a class.

size,J,D,length,V,CDR3,DNA
-,TRBJ1-5,-,15,TRBV7-2,CASSFRTTSNQPQHF,TGTGCCAGCAGCTTTCGGACAACCAGCAATCAGCCCCAGCATTTT
once,TRBJ1-1,-,16,TRBV6-6,CASSYGFVQRNTEAFF,TGTGCCAGCAGTTACGGGTTCGTACAGAGGAACACTGAAGCTTTCTTT
-,TRBJ2-3,-,13,TRBV24-1,CATRAAGTDTQYF,TGTGCCACCAGGGCGGCCGGCACAGATACGCAGTATTTT
-,TRBJ1-3,-,16,TRBV19,CASSEFWPGIGNTIYF,TGTGCCAGTAGTGAATTTTGGCCCGGGATTGGAAACACCATATATTTT
-,TRBJ2-7,-,13,TRBV12-3/TRBV12-4,CASSLAALNEQYF,TGTGCCAGCAGTTTAGCGGCCTTGAACGAGCAGTACTTC
-,TRBJ1-5,-,13,TRBV6-1,CASSEALTAFQHF,TGTGCCAGCAGTGAAGCGTTGACAGCATTCCAGCATTTT
few,TRBJ1-1,-,11,TRBV30,CAWSVGTEAFF,TGTGCCTGGAGTGTCGGGACAGAAGCTTTCTTT
-,TRBJ1-6,TRBD1,15,TRBV11-2,CASSAAAGGMSPLHF,TGTGCCAGCAGCGCTGCGGCAGGGGGCATGTCACCCCTCCACTTT
-,TRBJ1-5,-,16,TRBV7-9,CASSSARTGFVQPQHF,TGTGCCAGCAGCTCCGCTCGAACAGGTTTCGTACAGCCCCAGCATTTT
-,TRBJ1-5,TRBD1,19,TRBV4-2,CASSPGQGTPLRSNQPQHF,TGTGCCAGCAGCCCCGGACAGGGGACCCCCCTTAGGAGCAATCAGCCCCAGCATTTT
-,TRBJ2-1,-,15,TRBV2,CASRETESSYNEQFF,TGTGCCAGCAGGGAAACGGAGAGCTCCTACAATGAGCAGTTCTTC
-,TRBJ1-2,-,12,TRBV12-3/TRBV12-4,CASTLHRDGYTF,TGTGCCAGCACCCTTCACAGGGATGGCTACACCTTC
-,TRBJ1-4,TRBD1,14,TRBV5-1,CASSAQGAGEKLFF,TGCGCCAGCTCCGCACAGGGGGCAGGTGAAAAACTGTTTTTT
-,TRBJ1-6,-,16,TRBV5-1,CASSFVGGGRDSPLHF,TGCGCCAGCAGCTTCGTTGGGGGGGGGCGCGATTCACCCCTCCACTTT
-,TRBJ1-5,-,12,TRBV7-8,CASSLQGQPQHF,TGTGCCAGCAGCCTACAGGGACAGCCCCAGCATTTT
-,TRBJ1-3,-,17,TRBV5-8,CASSLSLQDSSGNTIYF,TGTGCCAGCAGCCTTTCACTCCAGGACAGCTCTGGAAACACCATATATTTT
-,TRBJ2-7,-,11,TRBV28,CASTSRYEQYF,TGTGCCAGCACTTCCCGCTACGAGCAGTACTTC
few,TRBJ1-1,-,14,TRBV19,CASEGWGRGAEAFF,TGTGCCAGTGAGGGGTGGGGCAGGGGCGCTGAAGCTTTCTTT
-,TRBJ1-3,TRBD1,17,TRBV10-1,CASSDPRDRVSGNTIYF,TGCGCCAGCAGTGATCCCCGGGACAGGGTCTCTGGAAACACCATATATTTT
-,TRBJ2-1,-,15,TRBV4-3,CASSQDWRGPNEQFF,TGCGCCAGCAGCCAAGATTGGCGGGGCCCCAATGAGCAGTTCTTC
-,TRBJ1-2,-,11,TRBV19,CASSSGYGYTF,TGTGCCAGTAGCTCCGGGTATGGCTACACCTTC
-,TRBJ1-2,-,15,TRBV19,CASSMRGDSSYGYTF,TGTGCCAGTAGTATGCGAGGGGACTCCTCCTATGGCTACACCTTC
-,TRBJ2-5,TRBD2,16,TRBV7-9,CASSLGGGGAQETQYF,TGTGCCAGCAGCCTAGGTGGCGGGGGGGCACAAGAGACCCAGTACTTC
few,TRBJ1-6,-,19,TRBV7-8,CASSPKVQGSSSYNSPLHF,TGTGCCAGCAGCCCTAAGGTCCAGGGGTCGAGCTCCTATAATTCACCCCTCCACTTT
once,TRBJ1-5,TRBD1,14,TRBV10-3,CAISGGTGNQPQHF,TGTGCCATCAGTGGGGGGACAGGAAATCAGCCCCAGCATTTT
-,TRBJ1-4,TRBD1,15,TRBV7-2,CASSLGWQGGEKLFF,TGTGCCAGCAGCTTAGGCTGGCAGGGGGGAGAAAAACTGTTTTTT
-,TRBJ2-3,TRBD1,14,TRBV28,CASSSGQGADTQYF,TGTGCCAGCAGTTCGGGACAGGGTGCAGATACGCAGTATTTT
-,TRBJ1-5,TRBD1,16,TRBV28,CASSNNGQANNQPQHF,TGTGCCAGCAGCAATAACGGACAGGCGAACAATCAGCCCCAGCATTTT
-,TRBJ1-5,-,15,TRBV6-6,CASSVQGRSNQPQHF,TGTGCCAGCAGCGTACAGGGTAGGAGCAATCAGCCCCAGCATTTT
-,TRBJ2-2,-,18,TRBV4-2,CASSLLNPGLSNTGELFF,TGTGCCAGCAGCCTCCTTAACCCGGGACTCTCGAACACCGGGGAGCTGTTTTTT
-,TRBJ1-1,-,14,TRBV7-2,CASSAHQANTEAFF,TGTGCCAGCAGCGCCCATCAGGCGAACACTGAAGCTTTCTTT
-,TRBJ1-3,-,16,TRBV7-9,CASSLTGGRSGNTIYF,TGTGCCAGCAGCCTGACGGGAGGTCGGTCTGGAAACACCATATATTTT
-,TRBJ1-4,-,15,TRBV28,CASIVRDATNEKLFF,TGTGCCAGTATAGTCCGGGATGCAACTAATGAAAAACTGTTTTTT
-,TRBJ1-3,TRBD1,17,TRBV28,CASSYHRQGDSGNTIYF,TGTGCCAGCAGTTACCACAGACAGGGAGACTCTGGAAACACCATATATTTT
-,TRBJ2-7,TRBD1,14,TRBV29-1,CSVEVGQGGYEQYF,TGCAGCGTTGAAGTGGGACAGGGGGGTTACGAGCAGTACTTC
-,TRBJ1-2,-,13,TRBV28,CASERIDNYGYTF,TGTGCCAGCGAAAGAATAGATAACTATGGCTACACCTTC
-,TRBJ2-7,TRBD2,15,TRBV18,CASSPPRAGPSEQYF,TGTGCCAGCTCACCACCGCGAGCGGGGCCCTCCGAGCAGTACTTC
-,TRBJ2-7,TRBD2,15,TRBV5-6,CASSLTSGAFYEQYF,TGTGCCAGCAGCTTGACTAGCGGGGCTTTCTACGAGCAGTACTTC
-,TRBJ1-5,-,14,TRBV6-5,CASGQSTNNQPQHF,TGTGCCAGCGGTCAGTCCACCAACAATCAGCCCCAGCATTTT
-,TRBJ2-7,TRBD2,13,TRBV7-2,CASSLMGRDEQYF,TGTGCCAGCAGTTTAATGGGGAGGGACGAGCAGTACTTC
once,TRBJ2-7,-,14,TRBV7-9,CATTWGALADEQYF,TGTGCCACCACCTGGGGAGCGTTAGCCGACGAGCAGTACTTC
few,TRBJ1-2,-,15,TRBV27,CASRTRGKGDYGYTF,TGTGCCAGCAGGACCAGGGGTAAAGGGGACTATGGCTACACCTTC
once,TRBJ2-7,-,12,TRBV29-1,CSVLTERYEQYF,TGCAGCGTTCTGACAGAGCGCTACGAGCAGTACTTC
-,TRBJ2-5,-,15,TRBV6-1,CASSEQGPPQETQYF,TGTGCCAGCAGTGAACAGGGCCCACCCCAAGAGACCCAGTACTTC
-,TRBJ2-5,TRBD1,15,TRBV6-5,CASSYERQGAQTQYF,TGTGCCAGCAGTTACGAGAGACAGGGGGCCCAGACCCAGTACTTC
-,TRBJ2-1,TRBD2,14,TRBV7-2,CASSYSSGVVEQFF,TGTGCCAGCAGCTACTCGAGCGGGGTCGTGGAGCAGTTCTTC
-,TRBJ2-3,TRBD1,16,TRBV5-6,CASSMHRGPGTDTQYF,TGTGCCAGCAGCATGCACAGGGGGCCCGGCACAGATACGCAGTATTTT
-,TRBJ2-3,-,12,TRBV11-3,CASSSGFGTQYF,TGTGCCAGCAGCTCGGGTTTTGGTACGCAGTATTTT
once,TRBJ1-5,-,13,TRBV9,CASSGGSNQPQHF,TGTGCCAGCAGCGGCGGTAGCAATCAGCCCCAGCATTTT
-,TRBJ1-3,-,16,TRBV6-1,CASSDPQRISGNTIYF,TGTGCCAGCAGTGACCCCCAGAGGATTTCTGGAAACACCATATATTTT
-,TRBJ2-7,-,15,TRBV4-1,CASSQGVLITYEQYF,TGCGCCAGCAGCCAAGGAGTACTAATCACCTACGAGCAGTACTTC
-,TRBJ1-4,TRBD1,14,TRBV28,CASSLGQSNEKLFF,TGTGCCAGCAGTTTGGGACAGAGTAATGAAAAACTGTTTTTT
-,TRBJ1-1,-,14,TRBV6-5,CASRVPGGGTEAFF,TGTGCCAGCAGGGTCCCGGGGGGAGGTACTGAAGCTTTCTTT
few,TRBJ1-1,-,16,TRBV5-1,CASSLGEAGAYTEAFF,TGCGCCAGCAGCTTAGGAGAGGCAGGGGCTTATACTGAAGCTTTCTTT
-,TRBJ2-2,TRBD2,15,TRBV29-1,CSVTISGGVTGELFF,TGCAGCGTTACAATTAGCGGGGGGGTTACCGGGGAGCTGTTTTTT
-,TRBJ1-3,TRBD1,18,TRBV7-9,CASSLRGETGVAGNTIYF,TGTGCCAGCAGCTTAAGGGGGGAGACAGGGGTCGCTGGAAACACCATATATTTT
-,TRBJ1-5,TRBD1,16,TRBV2,CASRSGTAYSNQPQHF,TGTGCCAGCCGATCGGGGACAGCCTATAGCAATCAGCCCCAGCATTTT
-,TRBJ1-5,-,15,TRBV19,CASSRGGNSNQPQHF,TGTGCCAGTAGTAGGGGCGGGAATAGCAATCAGCCCCAGCATTTT
-,TRBJ2-3,TRBD1,13,TRBV11-2,CASSSSGGDTQYF,TGTGCCAGCAGCTCCTCAGGGGGCGATACGCAGTATTTT